The clone carrying this TCR beta chain was counted a few times. Its antigen is unknown. This record comes from a study of cytomegalovirus exposure and HLA in healthy donors. Study outcomes and limitations: Earlier findings revealed that most TCR beta V segments proved productive either about 90% or about 30% of the time. Later work found most CMV-associated TCR beta chains apparently HLA-restricted. Most TCR sequences showed up rarely, but some public TCRs showed up in many donors.

Primers included in the PCR were 60 Vbeta and 13 Jbeta primers. Sequenced by immunoSEQ multiplex PCR; TCRdb stores in-frame clones only, minus some. The sample has some 210,000 clones; more than 75% are singletons. This CDR3 region has 14 residues. The ends were cut back, 3 bases at V and 2 bases at J, with 11 bases in the middle. Germline values: CDR1 SGHTA, CDR2 FQGNSA. The sequence derives from a man aged 30 to 45 in good health and CMV-seronegative. Sequenced sample: PBMCs. The chain carries TRBV7-2 and TRBJ2-7; D gene uncertain. CDR3 region: CASSFRTETYEQYF. CDR3 bases: TGTGCCAGCAGCTTTAGAACAGAGACCTACGAGCAGTACTTC.